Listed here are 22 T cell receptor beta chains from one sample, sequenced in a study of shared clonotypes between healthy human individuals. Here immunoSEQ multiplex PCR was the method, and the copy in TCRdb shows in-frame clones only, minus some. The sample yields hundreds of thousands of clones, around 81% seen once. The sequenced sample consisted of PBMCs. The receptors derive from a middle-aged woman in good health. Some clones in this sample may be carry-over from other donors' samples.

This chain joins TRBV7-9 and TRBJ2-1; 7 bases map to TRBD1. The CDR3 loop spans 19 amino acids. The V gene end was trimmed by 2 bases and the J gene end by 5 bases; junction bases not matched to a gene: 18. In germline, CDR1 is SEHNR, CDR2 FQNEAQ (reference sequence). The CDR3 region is CASSLWGWSGQVKNNEQFF. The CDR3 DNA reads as TGTGCCAGCAGCTTATGGGGCTGGAGCGGACAGGTAAAGAACAATGAGCAGTTCTTC. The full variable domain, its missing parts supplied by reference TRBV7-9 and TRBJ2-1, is DTGVSQNPRHKITKRGQNVTFRCDPISEHNRLYWYRQTLGQGPEFLTYFQNEAQLEKSRLLSDRFSAERPKGSFSTLEIQRTEQGDSAMYLCASSLWGWSGQVKNNEQFFGPGTRLTVL.

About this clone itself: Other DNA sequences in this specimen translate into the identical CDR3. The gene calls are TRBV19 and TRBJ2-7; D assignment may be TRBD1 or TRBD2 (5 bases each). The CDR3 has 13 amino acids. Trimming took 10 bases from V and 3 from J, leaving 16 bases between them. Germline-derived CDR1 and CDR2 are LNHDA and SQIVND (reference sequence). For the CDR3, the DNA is TGTGCCACCGCCGGGACGGGTGGCTACGAGCAGTACTTC. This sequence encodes CATAGTGGYEQYF.

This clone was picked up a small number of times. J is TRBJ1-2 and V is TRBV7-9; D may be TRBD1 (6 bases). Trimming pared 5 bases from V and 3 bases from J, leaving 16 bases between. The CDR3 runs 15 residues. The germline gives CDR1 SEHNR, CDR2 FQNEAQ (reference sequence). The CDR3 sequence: CASSPSIGGDYGYTF. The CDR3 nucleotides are TGTGCCAGCAGCCCTAGCATAGGGGGTGACTATGGCTACACCTTC. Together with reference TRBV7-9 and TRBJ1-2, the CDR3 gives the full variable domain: DTGVSQNPRHKITKRGQNVTFRCDPISEHNRLYWYRQTLGQGPEFLTYFQNEAQLEKSRLLSDRFSAERPKGSFSTLEIQRTEQGDSAMYLCASSPSIGGDYGYTFGSGTRLTVV.

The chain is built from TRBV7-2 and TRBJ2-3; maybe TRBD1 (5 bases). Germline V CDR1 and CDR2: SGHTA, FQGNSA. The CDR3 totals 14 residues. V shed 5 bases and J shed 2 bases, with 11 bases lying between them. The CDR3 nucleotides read TGTGCCAGCAGCCCAGGGATTTACACAGATACGCAGTATTTT. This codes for CASSPGIYTDTQYF.

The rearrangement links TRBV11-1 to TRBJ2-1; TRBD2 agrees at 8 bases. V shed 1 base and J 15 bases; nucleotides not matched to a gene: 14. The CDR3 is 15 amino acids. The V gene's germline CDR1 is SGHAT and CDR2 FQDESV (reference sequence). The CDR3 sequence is CASSLVTGGPETLFF. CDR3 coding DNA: TGTGCCAGCAGCTTAGTGACGGGAGGGCCGGAAACGTTGTTCTTC.

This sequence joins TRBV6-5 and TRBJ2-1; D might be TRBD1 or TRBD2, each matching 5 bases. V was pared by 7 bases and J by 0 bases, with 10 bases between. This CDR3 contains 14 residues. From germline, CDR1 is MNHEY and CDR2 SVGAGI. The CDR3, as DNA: TGTGCCAGCACCAGGGACGGCTCCTACAATGAGCAGTTCTTC. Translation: CASTRDGSYNEQFF.

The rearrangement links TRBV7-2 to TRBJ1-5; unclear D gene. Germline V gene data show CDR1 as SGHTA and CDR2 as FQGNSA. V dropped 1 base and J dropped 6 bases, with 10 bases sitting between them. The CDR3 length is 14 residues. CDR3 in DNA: TGTGCCAGCAGCTTAGGCTGGGCTTCTCAGCCCCAGCATTTT. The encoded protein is CASSLGWASQPQHF.

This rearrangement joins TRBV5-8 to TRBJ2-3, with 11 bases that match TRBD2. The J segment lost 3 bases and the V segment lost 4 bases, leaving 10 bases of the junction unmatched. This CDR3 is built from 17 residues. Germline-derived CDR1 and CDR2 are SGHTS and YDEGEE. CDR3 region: CASSGIGTSGYTDTQYF. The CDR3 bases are TGTGCCAGCAGCGGGATAGGGACTAGCGGATATACAGATACGCAGTATTTT.

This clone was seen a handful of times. In DNA form, the CDR3 reads TGTGCCAGCAGTCTCAGGGGGGAAACGCAGTATTTT. It translates to CASSLRGETQYF. The rearrangement links TRBV6-5 to TRBJ2-3; D may be TRBD1 (7 bases). Trimming shortened V by 5 bases and J by 9 bases, and 12 bases separated the two germline ends. Germline lookup yields CDR1 MNHEY and CDR2 SVGAGI. The CDR3 loop spans 12 amino acids.

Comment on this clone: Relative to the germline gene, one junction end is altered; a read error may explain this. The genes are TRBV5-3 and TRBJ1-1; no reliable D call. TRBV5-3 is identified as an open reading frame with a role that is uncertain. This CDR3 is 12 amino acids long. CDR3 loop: CASSLVGFRAFF. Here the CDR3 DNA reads TGTGCCAGCAGCTTGGTGGGGTTCCGGGCTTTCTTT.

CDR3 amino acids: CASSLGLVRAYEQYF. CDR3 coding DNA: TGCGCCAGCAGCTTAGGACTAGTTAGAGCTTACGAGCAGTACTTC. The chain has TRBV4-1 and TRBJ2-7, with 7 bases that match TRBD2. The germline gives CDR1 MGHRA, CDR2 YSYEKL. The J segment lost 4 bases and the V segment lost 5 bases, leaving 11 bases of the junction unmatched. The length of the CDR3 is 15 residues.

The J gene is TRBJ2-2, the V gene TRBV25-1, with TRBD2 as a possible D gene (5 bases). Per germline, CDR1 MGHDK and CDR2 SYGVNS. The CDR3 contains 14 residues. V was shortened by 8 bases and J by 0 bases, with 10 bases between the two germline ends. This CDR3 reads CASGSGSNTGELFF. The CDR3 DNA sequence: TGTGCCAGCGGAAGCGGATCGAACACCGGGGAGCTGTTTTTT. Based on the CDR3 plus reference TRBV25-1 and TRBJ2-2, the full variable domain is EADIYQTPRYLVIGTGKKITLECSQTMGHDKMYWYQQDPGMELHLIHYSYGVNSTEKGDLSSESTVSRIRTEHFPLTLESARPSHTSQYLCASGSGSNTGELFFGEGSRLTVL.

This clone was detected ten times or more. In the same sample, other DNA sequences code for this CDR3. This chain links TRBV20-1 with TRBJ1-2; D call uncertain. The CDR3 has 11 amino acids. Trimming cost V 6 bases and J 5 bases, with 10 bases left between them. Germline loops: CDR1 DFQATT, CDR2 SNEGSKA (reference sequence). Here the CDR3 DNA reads TGCAGTGCGCAGGAACGTTATGGCTACACCTTC. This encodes CSAQERYGYTF.

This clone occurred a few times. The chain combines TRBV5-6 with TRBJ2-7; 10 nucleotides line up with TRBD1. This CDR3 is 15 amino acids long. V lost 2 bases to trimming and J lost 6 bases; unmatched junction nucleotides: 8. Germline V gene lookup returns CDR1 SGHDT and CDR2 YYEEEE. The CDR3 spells CASSFRQGASIEQYF. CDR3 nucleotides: TGTGCCAGCAGCTTCCGACAGGGGGCCTCTATCGAGCAGTACTTC.

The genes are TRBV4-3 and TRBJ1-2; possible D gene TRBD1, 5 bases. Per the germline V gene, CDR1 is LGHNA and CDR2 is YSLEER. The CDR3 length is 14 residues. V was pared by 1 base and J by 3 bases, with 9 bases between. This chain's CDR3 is CASSQAGRYYGYTF. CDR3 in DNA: TGCGCCAGCAGCCAAGCGGGACGGTACTATGGCTACACCTTC.

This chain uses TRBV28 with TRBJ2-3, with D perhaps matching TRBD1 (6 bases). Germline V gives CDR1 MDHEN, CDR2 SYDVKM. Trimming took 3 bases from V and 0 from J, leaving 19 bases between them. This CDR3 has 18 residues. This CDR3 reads CASSFLVGQGSSTDTQYF. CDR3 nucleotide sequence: TGTGCCAGCAGTTTTTTAGTAGGGCAGGGGTCGAGCACAGATACGCAGTATTTT.

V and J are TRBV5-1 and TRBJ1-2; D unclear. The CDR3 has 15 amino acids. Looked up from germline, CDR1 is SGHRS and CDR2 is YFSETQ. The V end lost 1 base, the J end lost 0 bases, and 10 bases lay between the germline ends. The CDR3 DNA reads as TGCGCCAGCAGCTTGAACCGGGCAGCTAACTATGGCTACACCTTC. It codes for CASSLNRAANYGYTF.

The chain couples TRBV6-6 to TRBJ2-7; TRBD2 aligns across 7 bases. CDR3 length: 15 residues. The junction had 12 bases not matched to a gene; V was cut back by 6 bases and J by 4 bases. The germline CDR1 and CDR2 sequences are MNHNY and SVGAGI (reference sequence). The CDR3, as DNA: TGTGCCAGCAGGGCCCTTGGGGGGGAATTTTACGAGCAGTACTTC. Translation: CASRALGGEFYEQYF.

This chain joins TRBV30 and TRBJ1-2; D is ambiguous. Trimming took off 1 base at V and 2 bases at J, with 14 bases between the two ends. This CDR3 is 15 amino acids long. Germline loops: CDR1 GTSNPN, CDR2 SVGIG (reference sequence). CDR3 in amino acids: CAWSARQGVNYGYTF. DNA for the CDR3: TGTGCCTGGAGTGCCCGTCAAGGTGTGAACTATGGCTACACCTTC.

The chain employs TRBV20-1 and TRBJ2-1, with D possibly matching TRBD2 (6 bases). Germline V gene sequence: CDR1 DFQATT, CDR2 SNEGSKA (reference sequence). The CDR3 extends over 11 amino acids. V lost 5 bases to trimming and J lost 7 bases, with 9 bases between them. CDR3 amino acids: CSAPGVNEQFF. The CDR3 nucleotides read TGCAGTGCTCCGGGGGTAAATGAGCAGTTCTTC.

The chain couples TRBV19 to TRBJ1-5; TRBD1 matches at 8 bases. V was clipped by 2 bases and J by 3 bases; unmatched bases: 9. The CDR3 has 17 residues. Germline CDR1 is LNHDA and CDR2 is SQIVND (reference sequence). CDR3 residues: CASSIFTGTGSNQPQHF. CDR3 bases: TGTGCCAGTAGTATATTTACCGGGACAGGTTCCAATCAGCCCCAGCATTTT.

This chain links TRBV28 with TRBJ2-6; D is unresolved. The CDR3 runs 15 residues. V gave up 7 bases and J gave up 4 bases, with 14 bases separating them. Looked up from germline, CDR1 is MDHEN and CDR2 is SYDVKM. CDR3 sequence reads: CASTISPGGANVLTF. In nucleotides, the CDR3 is TGTGCCAGCACAATTTCTCCCGGGGGGGCCAACGTCCTGACTTTC. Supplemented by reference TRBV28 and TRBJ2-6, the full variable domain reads DVKVTQSSRYLVKRTGEKVFLECVQDMDHENMFWYRQDPGLGLRLIYFSYDVKMKEKGDIPEGYSVSREKKERFSLILESASTNQTSMYLCASTISPGGANVLTFGAGSRLTVL.